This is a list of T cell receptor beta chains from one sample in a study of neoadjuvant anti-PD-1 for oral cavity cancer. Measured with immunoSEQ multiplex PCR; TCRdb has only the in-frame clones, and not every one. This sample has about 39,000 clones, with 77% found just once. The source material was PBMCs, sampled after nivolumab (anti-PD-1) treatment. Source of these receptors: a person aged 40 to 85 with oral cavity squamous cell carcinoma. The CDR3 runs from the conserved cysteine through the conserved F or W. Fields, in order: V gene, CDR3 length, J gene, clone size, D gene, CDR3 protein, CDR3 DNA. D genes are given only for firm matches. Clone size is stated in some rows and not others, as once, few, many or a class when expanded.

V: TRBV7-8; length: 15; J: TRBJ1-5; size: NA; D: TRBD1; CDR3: CASSLGTGGNQPQHF; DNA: TGTGCCAGCAGCTTAGGGACAGGGGGTAATCAGCCCCAGCATTTT
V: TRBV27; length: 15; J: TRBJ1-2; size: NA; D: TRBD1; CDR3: CASSLLGGTGDGYTF; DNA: TGTGCCAGCAGTTTACTTGGCGGGACAGGGGATGGCTACACCTTC
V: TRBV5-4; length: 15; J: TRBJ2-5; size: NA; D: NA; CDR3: CASSLGGAVGETQYF; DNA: TGTGCCAGCAGCTTGGGAGGCGCGGTCGGGGAGACCCAGTACTTC
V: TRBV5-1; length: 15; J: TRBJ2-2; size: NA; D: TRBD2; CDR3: CASSFLAGEPGELFF; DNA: TGCGCCAGCAGCTTTCTAGCGGGAGAGCCCGGGGAGCTGTTTTTT
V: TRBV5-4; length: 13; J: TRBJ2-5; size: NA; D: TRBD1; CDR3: CASSRDRKETQYF; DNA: TGTGCCAGCAGTCGGGACAGGAAAGAGACCCAGTACTTC
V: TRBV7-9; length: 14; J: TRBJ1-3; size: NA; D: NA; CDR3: CASSPPGGGNTIYF; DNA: TGTGCCAGCAGCCCGCCGGGGGGCGGAAACACCATATATTTT
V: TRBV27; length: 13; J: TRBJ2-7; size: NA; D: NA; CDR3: CASSLDGMYEQYF; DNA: TGTGCCAGCAGTTTAGACGGGATGTACGAGCAGTACTTC
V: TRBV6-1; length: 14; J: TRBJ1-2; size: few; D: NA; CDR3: CASSEAGETYGYTF; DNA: TGTGCCAGCAGTGAAGCGGGGGAAACCTATGGCTACACCTTC
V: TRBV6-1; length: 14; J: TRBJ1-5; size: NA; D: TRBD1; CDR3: CASIQGDRNQPQHF; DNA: TGTGCCAGCATACAGGGGGATCGCAATCAGCCCCAGCATTTT
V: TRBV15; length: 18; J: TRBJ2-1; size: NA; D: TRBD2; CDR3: CATSRGGTSGISYNEQFF; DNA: TGTGCCACCAGCAGGGGAGGGACTAGCGGGATCTCCTACAATGAGCAGTTCTTC
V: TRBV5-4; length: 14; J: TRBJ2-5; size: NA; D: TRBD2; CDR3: CASSREGLEETQYF; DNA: TGTGCCAGCAGCCGGGAGGGGTTAGAAGAGACCCAGTACTTC
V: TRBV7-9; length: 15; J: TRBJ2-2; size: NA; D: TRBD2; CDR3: CASSPARLAAGELFF; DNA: TGTGCCAGCAGCCCCGCCCGACTAGCGGCCGGGGAGCTGTTTTTT
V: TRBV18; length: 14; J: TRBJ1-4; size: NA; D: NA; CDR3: CASSPGAANEKLFF; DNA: TGTGCCAGCTCACCAGGGGCAGCTAATGAAAAACTGTTTTTT
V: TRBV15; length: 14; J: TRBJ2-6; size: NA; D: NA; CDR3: CATHSSSGANVLTF; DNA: TGTGCCACCCACTCTTCCTCTGGGGCCAACGTCCTGACTTTC
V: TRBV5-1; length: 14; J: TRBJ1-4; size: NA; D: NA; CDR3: CASSLGVDPEKLFF; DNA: TGCGCCAGCAGCTTGGGGGTAGACCCTGAAAAACTGTTTTTT
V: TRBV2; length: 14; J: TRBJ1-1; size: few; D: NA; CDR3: CASIRAQGNTEAFF; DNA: TGTGCCAGCATCAGGGCCCAGGGGAACACTGAAGCTTTCTTT
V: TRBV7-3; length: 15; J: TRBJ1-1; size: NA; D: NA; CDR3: CASSLMGSGGTEAFF; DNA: TGTGCCAGCAGCTTAATGGGCTCGGGGGGCACTGAAGCTTTCTTT
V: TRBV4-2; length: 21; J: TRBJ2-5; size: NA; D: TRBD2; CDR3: CASSQERGLAGGLQSGETQYF; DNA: TGTGCCAGCAGCCAAGAAAGAGGGCTAGCGGGAGGATTACAAAGTGGGGAGACCCAGTACTTC
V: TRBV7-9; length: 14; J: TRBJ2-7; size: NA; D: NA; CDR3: CASSSPTLYYEQYF; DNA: TGTGCCAGCAGCTCTCCGACACTCTACTACGAGCAGTACTTC